This T cell receptor (beta chain) is from a study of blood T cell repertoires in COVID-19. Study at large: In each case, the material was cDNA or gDNA derived from T cells, B-cell-depleted T cells, or PBMCs.

Source study methods: Cell counts per sample came from amplifying reference gene primers. Sequencing was performed with immunoSEQ multiplex PCR; in TCRdb, only in-frame clones are kept and a portion is missing. V and J calls and clone size come straight from that table; D and trimming were deduced from the DNA. In the table there are 150,000 to 200,000 clones, over 75% of which are singletons. In germline, CDR1 is SGDLS, CDR2 YYNGEE. The V segment lost 4 bases and the J segment 7 bases; nucleotides outside the gene matches: 6. The CDR3 length is 14 residues. The material sequenced was peripheral blood. The TCR sequence derives from a person aged 70 to 80 with COVID-19, enrolled during active disease. The genes are TRBV9 and TRBJ2-1; TRBD2 aligns across 9 bases. The CDR3, as DNA: TGTGCCAGCAGCCCTCGACTAGCGGAGAATGAGCAGTTCTTC. It codes for CASSPRLAENEQFF.